One and the same sample provided the 25 T cell receptor beta chains below, sequenced in a study of T-cell reconstitution after alpha-beta-depleted transplantation in children (dated by TCRdb to about 2016). The method was PCR. Sequenced on an Illumina HiSeq 2500. Molecular barcoding was employed in the preparation of TCR libraries, with unique molecular identifiers being used to normalize TCRbeta repertoire quantification. TCRdb passed the public sequencing reads through fastp at Q25 and MiXCR, retaining productive beta sequences. Every distinct CDR3 protein forms one entry, paired with its most common genes and DNA. Present in this sample are fewer than 130,000 distinct CDR3 sequences, about a tenth of which were seen just once. Roughly 8% of the sample is in the top ten clones. This specimen was PBMCs from the stem cell graft donor, taken from the stem cell graft. Receptors originate from a human donor who donated a stem cell graft to a child with acute lymphoblastic leukemia.

This clonotype was seen ten or more times. The V gene is TRBV24-1, the J gene TRBJ2-3; 12 bases map to TRBD1. V gave up 3 bases and J gave up 5 bases; unmatched junction bases: 5. Per germline, CDR1 KGHDR and CDR2 SFDVKD. The CDR3 runs to 16 residues. The CDR3 DNA reads as TGTGCCACCAGTGATGAGGGACAGGGGGCTGGAGATACGCAGTATTTT. As protein: CATSDEGQGAGDTQYF.

This clonotype has a handful of counts. One end of the junction varies from germline; a read error may be responsible. The gene calls are TRBV27 and TRBJ2-6, with TRBD1 as a possible D gene (5 bases). The germline V gene encodes CDR1 MNHEY and CDR2 SMNVEV (reference sequence). The CDR3 extends over 16 amino acids. DNA for the CDR3: TGTGCCAGCAGTTCCCCCGTCAAGGCCAGGGCCAACGGCCTGACTTTC. This translates into CASSSPVKARANGLTF.

Only a few counts were recorded for this clonotype. The rearrangement joins TRBV4-2 to TRBJ2-7; perhaps D is TRBD1 or TRBD2 (5 bases each). The CDR3 length is 15 residues. The V end lost 4 bases, the J end lost 6 bases, and 19 bases lay between the germline ends. In germline, CDR1 is LGHNA, CDR2 YNFKEQ. The CDR3 nucleotides are TGTGCCAGCAGCCCCCGTGAGGGGTTCGACGTCGAGCAGTACTTC. Its translation is CASSPREGFDVEQYF.

This clonotype was detected many times. The CDR3 nucleotides read TGTGCCAGCAGTAAAAAGAATCAGCCCCAGCATTTT. Its translation: CASSKKNQPQHF. The chain links TRBV27 to TRBJ1-5, with D uncertain. This CDR3 region has 12 residues. The germline V and J ends were trimmed by 5 bases and 4 bases, with 6 bases remaining between them. Germline values: CDR1 MNHEY, CDR2 SMNVEV (reference sequence).

As for this clonotype: A read error is possible here, since a much larger clone lies one base away. V and J are TRBV20-1 and TRBJ2-1, with 13 bases identical to TRBD2. This CDR3 is built from 17 residues. CDR1 is DFQATT, CDR2 SNEGSKA, per germline (reference sequence). The CDR3 loop reads CCARKTSGRTSYNEQFF. CDR3 coding DNA: TGCTGTGCTAGAAAGACTAGCGGGAGGACCTCCTACAATGAGCAGTTCTTC.

This clonotype was detected a few times. The chain recombines TRBV6-5 with TRBJ2-2; D is possibly TRBD2 (5 bases). The V gene lost 3 bases and the J gene lost 7 bases, with 12 bases spanning the gap. Germline lookup yields CDR1 MNHEY and CDR2 SVGAGI. CDR3 length: 14 amino acids. The CDR3 nucleotides are TGTGCCAGCAGTTATCTGAGGGATAGCGGGGAGCTGTTTTTT. Translated, it gives CASSYLRDSGELFF.

This clonotype was observed at least ten times. This chain connects TRBV9 to TRBJ1-1; TRBD1 agrees at 10 bases. With V trimmed by 2 bases and J by 7 bases, 2 bases remained unmatched. CDR1 and CDR2 (germline): SGDLS, YYNGEE. This CDR3 contains 13 residues. CDR3 DNA sequence: TGTGCCAGCAGCGTTGGACAGGGGGGTGAAGCTTTCTTT. Encoded protein: CASSVGQGGEAFF.

This clonotype has at least ten counts. V gene TRBV20-1 combines with J gene TRBJ1-2; D ambiguous. The CDR3 is 13 residues long. V dropped 0 bases and J dropped 4 bases, with 9 bases sitting between them. Germline values: CDR1 DFQATT, CDR2 SNEGSKA (reference sequence). This CDR3 is CSARDRVSYGYTF. In nucleotides, the CDR3 is TGCAGTGCTAGAGATCGGGTTTCCTATGGCTACACCTTC.

This clonotype was seen at least ten times. The chain links TRBV12-3 or TRBV12-4 to TRBJ2-5, with D perhaps matching TRBD2 (5 bases). Trimming pared 3 bases from V and 3 bases from J, leaving 14 bases between. The CDR3 sequence is 15 residues long. Written as DNA, the CDR3 is TGTGCCAGCAGTTTCCGCGGACTGTTTAAAGAGACCCAGTACTTC. Amino acids: CASSFRGLFKETQYF.

This clonotype was detected ten times or more. V is TRBV3-1 and J is TRBJ2-4, with 9 bases lining up with TRBD1. Per the germline V gene, CDR1 is LGHDT and CDR2 is YNNKEL (reference sequence). The CDR3 is 16 residues long. With V trimmed by 3 bases and J by 0 bases, 3 bases remained unmatched. The CDR3 DNA follows: TGTGCCAGCAGCCAGGGACAGGGTCTAGCCAAAAACATTCAGTACTTC. Translating it yields CASSQGQGLAKNIQYF.

The table lists this clonotype with many counts. The chain couples TRBV5-6 to TRBJ2-3, with D perhaps matching TRBD2 (5 bases). In germline, CDR1 is SGHDT, CDR2 YYEEEE. CDR3 size: 13 residues. The germline V and J ends were trimmed by 2 bases and 3 bases, with 7 bases remaining between them. DNA for the CDR3: TGTGCCAGCAGCTTCCGGGGTACAGATACGCAGTATTTT. As protein: CASSFRGTDTQYF.

This clonotype was counted a few times. The chain carries TRBV5-4 and TRBJ1-1, with D unclear. Per the germline V gene, CDR1 is SGHNT and CDR2 is YYREEE (reference sequence). The CDR3 sequence is 15 residues long. Trimming pared 0 bases from V and 0 bases from J, leaving 9 bases between. The DNA of the CDR3 is TGTGCCAGCAGCTTGGGCGGCGGATTGAACACTGAAGCTTTCTTT. This translates into CASSLGGGLNTEAFF.

In its sample, this clonotype was seen many times. This rearrangement joins TRBV5-1 to TRBJ2-3; the D gene is possibly TRBD1 (6 bases). The CDR3 consists of 16 residues. CDR1 and CDR2 (germline): SGHRS, YFSETQ. The V end lost 2 bases, the J end lost 6 bases, and 19 bases lay between the germline ends. The CDR3 region is CASSFSRGQQYDTQYF. In nucleotides, the CDR3 is TGCGCCAGCAGCTTCTCCAGGGGTCAACAATACGATACGCAGTATTTT. Full variable domain (rest looked up from reference TRBV5-1 and TRBJ2-3): KAGVTQTPRYLIKTRGQQVTLSCSPISGHRSVSWYQQTPGQGLQFLFEYFSETQRNKGNFPGRFSGRQFSNSRSEMNVSTLELGDSALYLCASSFSRGQQYDTQYFGPGTRLTVL.

This clonotype was seen repeatedly, ten times or more. This chain connects TRBV29-1 to TRBJ2-5; D remains unclear. CDR3 size: 13 residues. Germline assignment: CDR1 SQVTM and CDR2 ANQGSEA. The ends were cut back, 3 bases at V and 5 bases at J, with 13 bases in the middle. The chain's CDR3 is CSVDWGNEETQYF. The DNA for the CDR3 is TGCAGCGTTGATTGGGGAAATGAGGAGACCCAGTACTTC.

This clonotype was seen many times. This rearrangement joins TRBV6-1 to TRBJ2-1; D gene uncertain. The CDR3 covers 13 residues. V lost 4 bases to trimming and J lost 7 bases, with 11 bases between them. Germline V CDR1 and CDR2: MNHNS, SASEGT. CDR3 nucleotide sequence: TGTGCCAGCAGTGGGGAAGGTGGGAATGAGCAGTTCTTC. Its translation: CASSGEGGNEQFF.

This clonotype was found many times. This sequence joins TRBV12-3 or TRBV12-4 and TRBJ1-2, with D possibly matching TRBD1 (5 bases). The CDR3 runs to 14 residues. The V end lost 1 base, the J end lost 8 bases, and 14 bases lay between the germline ends. The CDR3 is CASSLGQGRVGYTF. The DNA of the CDR3 is TGTGCCAGCAGTTTAGGGCAGGGAAGAGTCGGCTACACCTTC.

There are many counts of this clonotype. The V and J genes are TRBV25-1 and TRBJ2-7, with no clear D. Germline V lookup: CDR1 MGHDK, CDR2 SYGVNS. The ends were cut back, 3 bases at V and 2 bases at J, with 8 bases in the middle. CDR3 length: 13 residues. This CDR3 reads CASSERWPYEQYF. CDR3 sequence (DNA): TGTGCCAGCAGTGAGAGGTGGCCCTACGAGCAGTACTTC.

This clonotype was picked up many times. The CDR3 region is CASSLAVGQPPSGYTF. Written as DNA, the CDR3 is TGTGCCAGCAGCTTAGCTGTAGGACAGCCACCCTCCGGCTACACCTTC. This chain uses TRBV7-6 with TRBJ1-2; a possible D gene is TRBD1 (6 bases). The germline V and J ends were trimmed by 0 bases and 8 bases, with 19 bases remaining between them. There are 16 residues in the CDR3. Germline V gene data show CDR1 as SGHVS and CDR2 as FNYEAQ.

This clonotype appeared a few times. The chain uses TRBV7-8 and TRBJ2-1; 10 bases line up with TRBD1. J lost 5 bases, V lost 5 bases, and 9 bases had no gene match. The CDR3 runs 16 residues. Germline CDR1 and CDR2: SGHVS and FQNEAQ. DNA of the CDR3: TGTGCCAGCAGCGCGGCCGGGACAGGGGTACACAATGAGCAGTTCTTC. This encodes CASSAAGTGVHNEQFF.

The sample holds many counts of this clonotype. The V call is TRBV6-5, the J call TRBJ2-7; unclear D gene. The germline gives CDR1 MNHEY, CDR2 SVGAGI. V gave up 6 bases and J gave up 0 bases, with 9 bases separating them. The CDR3 covers 13 residues. This CDR3 reads CASRGGRSYEQYF. As DNA, the CDR3 is TGTGCCAGCAGGGGTGGACGCTCCTACGAGCAGTACTTC.

This clonotype has at least ten counts. The rearrangement uses TRBV6-5 and TRBJ2-4; D is perhaps TRBD2 (5 bases). The V end lost 0 bases, the J end lost 1 base, and 7 bases lay between the germline ends. CDR3 length: 15 amino acids. CDR1 MNHEY and CDR2 SVGAGI come from the germline V gene. DNA of the CDR3: TGTGCCAGCAGTTACTCGAGAGGGGCCAAAAACATTCAGTACTTC. Translation: CASSYSRGAKNIQYF.

This clonotype showed up many times. The J gene is TRBJ2-5, the V gene TRBV6-5; TRBD1 matches at 7 bases. Germline V gene sequence: CDR1 MNHEY, CDR2 SVGAGI. V shed 5 bases, J shed 0 bases, and the junction held 9 bases outside the gene matches. The CDR3 totals 16 residues. CDR3 DNA: TGTGCCAGCAGTACAAACAGGGGCAATTACCAAGAGACCCAGTACTTC. Amino acids: CASSTNRGNYQETQYF.

The table lists this clonotype with many counts. The chain couples TRBV6-5 to TRBJ1-6; 8 nucleotides match TRBD1. J gave up 7 bases and V 7 bases, and 6 bases lay outside the gene matches. Germline values: CDR1 MNHEY, CDR2 SVGAGI. The CDR3 is 14 amino acids. CDR3 residues: CASNSGQENSPLHF. As DNA, the CDR3 is TGTGCCAGCAATTCGGGACAGGAGAATTCACCCCTCCACTTT.

This clonotype was counted ten times or more. The chain uses TRBV25-1 and TRBJ2-1; TRBD2 matches at 8 bases. There are 16 residues in the CDR3. J lost 1 base, V lost 1 base, and 3 bases had no gene match. Germline assignment: CDR1 MGHDK and CDR2 SYGVNS. The CDR3 nucleotides read TGTGCCAGCAGTGAATGGGGCGGGAGGTCCTACAATGAGCAGTTCTTC. This gives the protein CASSEWGGRSYNEQFF.

This clonotype has at least ten counts. The CDR3: CASSLGFVEAYEQYF. In DNA form, the CDR3 reads TGTGCCAGCAGTTTAGGATTTGTGGAGGCATACGAGCAGTACTTC. The chain has TRBV12-3 or TRBV12-4 and TRBJ2-7; perhaps TRBD2 as D (5 bases). V lost 1 base and J 4 bases, leaving 14 bases between the germline ends. The CDR3 is made up of 15 amino acids.